The 8 T cell receptor beta chains presented below share a single source sample, sequenced in a study of metastatic and nonmetastatic thyroid tumors. TCRdb reanalyzed the PCR reads with MiXCR. The sample holds about 69,000 clones; 12% to 15% are singletons and the top ten take just over 6.5%. Until they underwent thyroid surgery, no patient had received any treatment. The sequencing input was blood. These receptor sequences come from a male donor with papillary thyroid cancer or a benign thyroid nodule (not recorded which). Some clones in this sample may be carry-over from other donors' samples.

This clone was seen repeatedly, ten times or more. In DNA, the CDR3 is TGTGCCAGCAGTTACGTCGGACTAGCGGGAGGGAGCTCCTACAATGAGCAGTTCTTC. Amino acid sequence: CASSYVGLAGGSSYNEQFF. The chain joins TRBV6-6 to TRBJ2-1, with 15 positions matching TRBD2. J lost 0 bases, V lost 2 bases, and 5 bases had no gene match. Germline loops: CDR1 MNHNY, CDR2 SVGAGI (reference sequence). The CDR3 is 19 residues long.

The table lists this clone with many counts. The chain links TRBV7-9 to TRBJ2-2; 8 bases fit TRBD2. V lost 5 bases to trimming and J lost 9 bases; unmatched junction nucleotides: 8. Germline-derived CDR1 and CDR2 are SEHNR and FQNEAQ (reference sequence). The CDR3 is 14 amino acids. The CDR3, as DNA: TGTGCCAGCAGCCCCGGGGGGGGCGGTCGGGAGCTGTTTTTT. Encoded protein: CASSPGGGGRELFF.

Only a few counts were recorded for this clone. The rearrangement uses TRBV6-1 and TRBJ2-7; D gene uncertain. The V and J ends lost 6 bases and 2 bases respectively, with 11 bases between them. The CDR3 covers 13 residues. The germline CDR1 and CDR2 sequences are MNHNS and SASEGT. CDR3 in DNA: TGTGCCAGCAGCCCCGCCAGCACCTACGAGCAGTACTTC. Translation: CASSPASTYEQYF.

This clone has at least ten counts. The chain recombines TRBV6-5 with TRBJ2-7; possibly TRBD1 or TRBD2 for D (6 bases each). Looked up from germline, CDR1 is MNHEY and CDR2 is SVGAGI. V gave up 0 bases and J gave up 7 bases, with 16 bases separating them. The CDR3 totals 15 residues. The CDR3 coding sequence is TGTGCCAGCAGTTACTCGAAACAGGGAGGCTCAGAGCAGTACGTC. Translating gives CASSYSKQGGSEQYV.

A note on this clone: An end of the junction does not agree with germline; a read error may underlie this. The rearrangement joins TRBV11-3 to TRBJ1-6, with no clear D. Germline values: CDR1 SGHNT, CDR2 YENEEA. This CDR3 contains 16 residues. Here the CDR3 reads CASRIGKSSYNSPPHF. CDR3 DNA: TGTGCCAGCAGGATAGGAAAGAGCTCCTATAATTCACCCCCCCACTTT.

This chain's CDR3 is CASIGSGSRDHGYTF. As DNA, the CDR3 is TGTGCCAGCATCGGGTCAGGGTCGCGTGATCATGGCTACACCTTC. This chain joins TRBV11-2 and TRBJ1-2; tentatively, D is TRBD1 (5 bases). This CDR3 is built from 15 residues. The V gene lost 7 bases and the J gene lost 6 bases, with 21 bases spanning the gap. Looked up from germline, CDR1 is SGHAT and CDR2 is FQNNGV.

V is TRBV25-1 and J is TRBJ2-7; TRBD1 might be the D (5 bases). The V end was cut by 3 bases, the J end by 1 base, with 19 bases between. The germline V gene encodes CDR1 MGHDK and CDR2 SYGVNS. This CDR3 region has 17 residues. This chain's CDR3 is CASSECEAPQGSYEQYF. The CDR3 bases are TGTGCCAGCAGTGAGTGTGAAGCACCCCAGGGTTCCTACGAGCAGTACTTC.

This clone was counted at least ten times. The chain carries TRBV5-1 and TRBJ2-7; a weak D match, TRBD1 (6 bases). Trimming took 4 bases from V and 5 from J, leaving 19 bases between them. The CDR3 length is 15 residues. CDR1 and CDR2 (germline): SGHRS, YFSETQ. In DNA form, the CDR3 reads TGCGCCAGCAGCCACGGATGGGGGCCGGGAAACGAGCAGTACTTC. This codes for CASSHGWGPGNEQYF.